One and the same sample provided the 9 T cell receptor beta chains below, sequenced in a study of shared clonotypes between healthy human individuals. Sequenced by immunoSEQ multiplex PCR; TCRdb stores in-frame clones only, minus some. The data show 2,500,000 or so clones, under 95% seen once. Sequenced: naive CD4+ T cells from PBMCs. Specified subset: CD45RA+ positively selected. The receptor source for this set is a man aged 18-30 years in good health. Some clones in this sample may be carry-over from other donors' samples.

The J gene is TRBJ2-3, the V gene TRBV11-3, with 10 bases aligning to TRBD2. Germline V gene lookup returns CDR1 SGHNT and CDR2 YENEEA. CDR3 size: 15 residues. V lost 5 bases and J lost 0; bases outside the gene matches: 2. This chain's CDR3 is CASSTSGTSTDTQYF. CDR3 in DNA: TGTGCCAGCAGCACTAGCGGGACTAGCACAGATACGCAGTATTTT.

The chain uses TRBV21-1 and TRBJ2-1; the table's D call of TRBD2 was not tested on the DNA. TRBV21-1 is annotated as a pseudogene. The CDR3 runs 16 residues. DNA of the CDR3: TGTGCCAGCAGCAAAGCGCTGTCCCCCGGGGTCGATGAGCAGTTCTTC. Its translation is CASSKALSPGVDEQFF.

The chain links TRBV5-1 to TRBJ2-1, with D possibly being TRBD1 or TRBD2 (5 bases each). The germline CDR1 and CDR2 sequences are SGHRS and YFSETQ. The V and J ends lost 4 bases and 4 bases respectively, with 15 bases between them. This CDR3 is built from 15 residues. The CDR3 here is CASSARGSYYNEQFF. CDR3 nucleotide sequence: TGCGCCAGCAGCGCCCGGGGCAGTTATTACAATGAGCAGTTCTTC.

The rearrangement links TRBV29-1 to TRBJ1-2; 8 nucleotides agree with TRBD1. The CDR3 is 12 residues long. Germline CDR1 is SQVTM and CDR2 is ANQGSEA. V lost 5 bases and J lost 4; bases outside the gene matches: 3. The DNA of the CDR3 is TGCAGCGTTCTGGACAGGGCCTATGGCTACACCTTC. Amino acid sequence: CSVLDRAYGYTF.

V and J are TRBV29-1 and TRBJ2-2, with a weak D call TRBD2 (6 bases). The CDR3 consists of 14 residues. Per the germline V gene, CDR1 is SQVTM and CDR2 is ANQGSEA. V was pared by 3 bases and J by 1 base, with 9 bases between. The CDR3 spells CSVDRGGNTGELFF. The DNA for the CDR3 is TGCAGCGTTGATAGGGGAGGGAACACCGGGGAGCTGTTTTTT.

The chain uses TRBV2 and TRBJ1-5; 8 nucleotides match TRBD1. With V trimmed by 2 bases and J by 3 bases, 3 bases remained unmatched. CDR3 length: 15 residues. Germline lookup yields CDR1 SNHLY and CDR2 FYNNEI. The CDR3 nucleotides are TGTGCCAGCAGTGAAAACAGGGGGGACAATCAGCCCCAGCATTTT. Protein product: CASSENRGDNQPQHF.

This chain joins TRBV28 and TRBJ1-5, with a weak D call TRBD1 (5 bases). The CDR3 length is 17 residues. CDR1 MDHEN and CDR2 SYDVKM come from the germline V gene. V lost 2 bases to trimming and J lost 1 base, with 15 bases between them. CDR3: CASSLGQGGRSNQPQHF. As DNA, the CDR3 is TGTGCCAGCAGTTTAGGGCAGGGAGGGAGAAGCAATCAGCCCCAGCATTTT.

The genes are TRBV29-1 and TRBJ2-5, with D hard to call. Judging by the DNA end, TRBJ2-7 fits better; the J call may be wrong. Germline V gene sequence: CDR1 SQVTM, CDR2 ANQGSEA. The length of the CDR3 is 14 residues. The CDR3 coding sequence is TGCAGCGCCCAGGTCGAAGAGGCCCTCTACGAGCAGTACTTC. Its translation is CSAQVEEALYEQYF.

CDR3 sequence reads: CATSRAAGDSTYEQYF. Written as DNA, the CDR3 is TGTGCCACCAGCAGGGCTGCCGGGGACAGCACCTACGAGCAGTACTTC. This chain connects TRBV15 to TRBJ2-7; TRBD1 aligns across 7 bases. There are 16 residues in the CDR3. Per germline, CDR1 LNHNV and CDR2 YYDKDF (reference sequence). Germline trimming cut 3 bases from V and 2 bases from J; bases unmatched to any gene: 10.